Listed here are 10 T cell receptor beta chains from one sample, sequenced in a study of blood T cell repertoires in COVID-19. Some clones are missing from TCRdb's copy, which holds only in-frame ones; the method was immunoSEQ multiplex PCR. There are under 150,000 clones in the sample; under 85% occur only once, and 18% lies in the top ten. The sample was PBMCs or T cells enriched from blood (not recorded which). All receptors come from a man aged 30 to 45 who had recovered from COVID-19.

The CDR3 bases are TGTGCCAGCCAGACAGGGTCGGCGGAAAAACTGTTTTTT. Translation gives CASQTGSAEKLFF. The V gene is TRBV2, the J gene TRBJ1-4; TRBD1 matches at 7 bases. This CDR3 contains 13 residues. Per the germline V gene, CDR1 is SNHLY and CDR2 is FYNNEI. Losses at the gene ends were 8 bases for V and 8 bases for J; bases not matched to a gene: 8.

The CDR3 loop is CAISEDYPDLHAGGTQYF. Written as DNA, the CDR3 is TGTGCCATCAGTGAGGATTACCCGGACCTTCACGCCGGAGGTACGCAGTATTTT. The V call is TRBV10-3, the J call TRBJ2-3; tentatively, D is TRBD2 (5 bases). V was clipped by 2 bases and J by 8 bases, with 26 bases between them. Per germline, CDR1 ENHRY and CDR2 SYGVKD. The CDR3 contains 18 residues.

This clone was detected a few times. The chain uses TRBV12-3 or TRBV12-4 and TRBJ2-6, with D hard to call. The V gene lost 6 bases and the J gene lost 4 bases, with 7 bases spanning the gap. The CDR3 extends over 13 amino acids. The CDR3 loop reads CASSDIGANVLTF. The DNA for the CDR3 is TGTGCCAGCAGCGACATAGGGGCCAACGTCCTGACTTTC.

The chain couples TRBV11-2 to TRBJ1-2; D is uncertain. This CDR3 has 13 amino acids. Trimming stripped 5 bases from V and 2 bases from J, with 9 bases between. CDR1 and CDR2 from the germline V gene are SGHAT and FQNNGV. This CDR3 reads CASSTQENYGYTF. The DNA of the CDR3 is TGTGCCAGCAGCACGCAGGAAAACTATGGCTACACCTTC.

This CDR3 is CASSRDRVGTGELFF. For the CDR3, the DNA is TGCGCCAGCAGCCGCGACAGGGTGGGCACCGGGGAGCTGTTTTTT. V and J are TRBV5-1 and TRBJ2-2; 7 bases align to TRBD1. CDR1 and CDR2 from the germline V gene are SGHRS and YFSETQ. The CDR3 is 15 residues long. The V gene end was trimmed by 4 bases and the J gene end by 4 bases; junction bases not matched to a gene: 7.

This clone was seen just once. The genes are TRBV27 and TRBJ1-6, with 8 bases identical to TRBD1. The CDR3 runs to 16 residues. CDR1 is MNHEY and CDR2 is SMNVEV in the germline V gene (reference sequence). V lost 4 bases, J lost 8 bases, and 10 bases stayed unmatched. CDR3 amino acids: CASSSPGQGDHSPLHF. CDR3 bases: TGTGCCAGCAGTTCCCCAGGACAGGGCGATCATTCACCCCTCCACTTT.

V is TRBV7-9 and J is TRBJ2-7; D may be TRBD2 (5 bases). The CDR3 covers 13 residues. The germline gives CDR1 SEHNR, CDR2 FQNEAQ (reference sequence). Trimming left V 5 bases short and J 2 bases short, with 10 bases between. CDR3 sequence (DNA): TGTGCCAGCAGCACGGGATCCACCTACGAGCAGTACTTC. It is translated as CASSTGSTYEQYF. The variable domain in full, completed from reference TRBV7-9 and TRBJ2-7, reads DTGVSQNPRHKITKRGQNVTFRCDPISEHNRLYWYRQTLGQGPEFLTYFQNEAQLEKSRLLSDRFSAERPKGSFSTLEIQRTEQGDSAMYLCASSTGSTYEQYFGPGTRLTVT.

The CDR3 nucleotides are TGTGCCAGCAGCTTATTCCCCGGAGCTGAAGCTTTCTTT. Its protein is CASSLFPGAEAFF. V gene TRBV5-4 combines with J gene TRBJ1-1; D call uncertain. This CDR3 region has 13 residues. Trimming removed 2 bases from V and 6 bases from J, with 11 bases in between. CDR1 SGHNT and CDR2 YYREEE come from the germline V gene (reference sequence).

The rearrangement joins TRBV6-1 to TRBJ1-1; 8 positions match TRBD1. The ends lost 2 bases at V and 6 bases at J; junction bases unmatched: 5. The CDR3 totals 14 residues. Germline loops: CDR1 MNHNS, CDR2 SASEGT. CDR3 sequence reads: CASSERQGWPEAFF. CDR3 coding DNA: TGTGCCAGCAGTGAACGACAGGGGTGGCCTGAAGCTTTCTTT.

The chain has TRBV11-3 and TRBJ2-2, with D maybe TRBD1 (8 bases). Germline lookup yields CDR1 SGHNT and CDR2 YENEEA. V shed 3 bases and J shed 5 bases, with 25 bases lying between them. The CDR3 runs to 19 residues. The CDR3 is CASSFTPGQGGGRTGELFF. CDR3 nucleotides: TGTGCCAGCAGCTTCACCCCTGGACAGGGCGGGGGTCGAACCGGGGAGCTGTTTTTT.